This TCR beta chain was sequenced for a study of beta chain features in type 1 diabetes. Study observations and caveats: More deletions and fewer insertions at VDJ junctions were found in patients with type 1 diabetes.

The table lists this clone with a few counts. The antigen remains undetermined. The CDR3 totals 12 residues. Per germline, CDR1 LNHDA and CDR2 SQIVND (reference sequence). Trimming shortened V by 5 bases and J by 6 bases, and 10 bases separated the two germline ends. What was sequenced were expressed TCRB transcripts, since all of the isolated RNA had been reverse transcribed. Assay: immunoSEQ multiplex PCR; the TCRdb copy retains only in-frame clones and omits some. The table has roughly 170,000 clones, about 12% seen once. The TCR sequence derives from a woman between 18 and 30 years old in good health. The rearrangement uses TRBV19 and TRBJ1-1; D gene unclear. Sequences were obtained from central memory CD4+ T cells from blood. CDR3 sequence reads: CASSAPYAEAFF. The CDR3 DNA is TGTGCCAGTAGTGCCCCCTACGCTGAAGCTTTCTTT.